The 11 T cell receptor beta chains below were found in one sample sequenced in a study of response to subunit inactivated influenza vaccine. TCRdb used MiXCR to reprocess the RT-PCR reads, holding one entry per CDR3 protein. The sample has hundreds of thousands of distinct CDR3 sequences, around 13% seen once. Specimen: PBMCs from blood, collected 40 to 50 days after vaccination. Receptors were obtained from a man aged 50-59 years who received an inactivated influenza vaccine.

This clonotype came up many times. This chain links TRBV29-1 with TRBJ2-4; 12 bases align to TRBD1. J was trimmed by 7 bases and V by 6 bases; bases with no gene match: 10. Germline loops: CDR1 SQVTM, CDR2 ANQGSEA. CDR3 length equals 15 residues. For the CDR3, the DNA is TGCAGCGTCGGGGACAGGGGGCATTCGAGGAACATTCAGTACTTC. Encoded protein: CSVGDRGHSRNIQYF.

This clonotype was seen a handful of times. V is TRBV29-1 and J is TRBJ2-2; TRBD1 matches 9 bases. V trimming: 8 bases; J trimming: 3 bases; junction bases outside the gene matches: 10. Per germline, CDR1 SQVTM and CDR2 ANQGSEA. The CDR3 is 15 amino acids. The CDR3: CSTSWGQGDTGELFF. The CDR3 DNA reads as TGCAGCACCTCTTGGGGACAGGGCGACACCGGGGAGCTGTTTTTT.

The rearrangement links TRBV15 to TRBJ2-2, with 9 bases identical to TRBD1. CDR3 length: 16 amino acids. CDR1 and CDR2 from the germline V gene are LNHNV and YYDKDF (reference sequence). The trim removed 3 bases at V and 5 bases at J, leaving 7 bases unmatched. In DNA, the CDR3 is TGTGCCACCAGCAGCCTAGGACAGGGGTTGACCGGGGAGCTGTTTTTT. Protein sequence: CATSSLGQGLTGELFF.

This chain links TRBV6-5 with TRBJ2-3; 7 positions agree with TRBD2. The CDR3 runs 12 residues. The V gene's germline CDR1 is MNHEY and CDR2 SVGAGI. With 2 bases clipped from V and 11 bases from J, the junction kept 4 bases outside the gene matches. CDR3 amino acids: CASSYPSGVQYF. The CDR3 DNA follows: TGTGCCAGCAGTTACCCCAGCGGGGTGCAGTATTTT.

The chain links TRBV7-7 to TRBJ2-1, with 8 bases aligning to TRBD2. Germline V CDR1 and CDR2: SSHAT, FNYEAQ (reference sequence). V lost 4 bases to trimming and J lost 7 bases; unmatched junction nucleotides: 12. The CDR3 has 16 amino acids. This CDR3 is CASSSKPGTSGNEQFF. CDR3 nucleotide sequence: TGTGCCAGCAGCTCCAAACCCGGGACTAGTGGGAATGAGCAGTTCTTC.

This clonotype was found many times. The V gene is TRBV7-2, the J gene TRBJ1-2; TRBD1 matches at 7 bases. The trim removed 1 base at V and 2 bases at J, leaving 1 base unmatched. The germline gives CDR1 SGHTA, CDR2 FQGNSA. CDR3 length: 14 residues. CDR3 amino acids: CASSLGGQNYGYTF. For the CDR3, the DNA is TGTGCCAGCAGCTTAGGGGGACAGAACTATGGCTACACCTTC.

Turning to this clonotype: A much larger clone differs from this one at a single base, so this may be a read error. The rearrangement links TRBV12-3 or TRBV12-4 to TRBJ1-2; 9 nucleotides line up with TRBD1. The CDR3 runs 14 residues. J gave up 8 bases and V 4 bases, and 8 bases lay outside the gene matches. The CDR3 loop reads CASSSRQGVVGYTF. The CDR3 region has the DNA TGTGCCAGCAGTTCCCGACAGGGGGTGGTAGGCTACACCTTC.

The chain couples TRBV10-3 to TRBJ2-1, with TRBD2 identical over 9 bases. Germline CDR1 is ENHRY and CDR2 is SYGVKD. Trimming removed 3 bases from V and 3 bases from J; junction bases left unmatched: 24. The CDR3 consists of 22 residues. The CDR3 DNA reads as TGTGCCATCAGTGATGCTCTGAGTAGCGGGAGTATCTCGAATGCCCTCTACAATGAGCAGTTCTTC. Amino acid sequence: CAISDALSSGSISNALYNEQFF.

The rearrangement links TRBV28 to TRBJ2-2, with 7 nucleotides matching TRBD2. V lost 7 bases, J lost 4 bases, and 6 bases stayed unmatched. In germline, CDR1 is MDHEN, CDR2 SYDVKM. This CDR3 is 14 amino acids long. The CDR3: CASKGGAGTGELFF. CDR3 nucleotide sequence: TGTGCCAGCAAGGGAGGGGCCGGCACCGGGGAGCTGTTTTTT.

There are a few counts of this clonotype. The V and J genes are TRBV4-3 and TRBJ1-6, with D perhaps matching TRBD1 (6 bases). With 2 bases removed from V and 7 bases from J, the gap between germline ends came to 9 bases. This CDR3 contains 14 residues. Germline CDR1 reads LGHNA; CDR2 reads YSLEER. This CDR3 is CASSQTGTNSPLHF. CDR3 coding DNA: TGCGCCAGCAGCCAAACAGGGACGAATTCACCCCTCCACTTT.

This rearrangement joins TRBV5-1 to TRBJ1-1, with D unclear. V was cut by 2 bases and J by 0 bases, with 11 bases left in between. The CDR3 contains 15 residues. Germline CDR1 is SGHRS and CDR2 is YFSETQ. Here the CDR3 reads CASSFNRGMNTEAFF. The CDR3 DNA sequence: TGCGCCAGCAGCTTTAACAGAGGGATGAACACTGAAGCTTTCTTT.